The following is a TCR beta chain sequence with its context. The antigen remains unidentified. The CDR3 has 15 amino acids. Per the germline V gene, CDR1 is MRHNA and CDR2 is SNTAGT. V was pared by 0 bases and J by 0 bases, with 6 bases between. The sample belongs to a study of T cell responses to AZD1222 COVID-19 vaccine. Study-wide results and limits: Samples come after the peak T cell response, not at day 14.

The table came from immunoSEQ multiplex PCR; TCRdb's copy has only in-frame clones and leaves some out. The data show fewer than 150,000 clones, nearly 95% seen once. The specimen comprised peripheral blood, sampled on day 0 of AZD1222 vaccination. The receptor was isolated from an adult in good health. The V and J genes are TRBV6-4 and TRBJ2-1, with D possibly matching TRBD2 (6 bases). CDR3 bases: TGTGCCAGCAGTGACTCAGCGGGCTCCTACAATGAGCAGTTCTTC. Amino acids: CASSDSAGSYNEQFF.